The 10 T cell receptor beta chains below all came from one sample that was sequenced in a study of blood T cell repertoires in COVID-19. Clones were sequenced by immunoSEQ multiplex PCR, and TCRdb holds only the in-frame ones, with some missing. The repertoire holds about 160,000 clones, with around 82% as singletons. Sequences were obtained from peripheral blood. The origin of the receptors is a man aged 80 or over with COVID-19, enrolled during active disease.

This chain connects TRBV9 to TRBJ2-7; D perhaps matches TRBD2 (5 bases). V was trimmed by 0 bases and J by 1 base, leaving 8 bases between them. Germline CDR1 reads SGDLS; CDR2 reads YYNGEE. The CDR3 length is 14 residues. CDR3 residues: CASSVAQRSYEQYF. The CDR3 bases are TGTGCCAGCAGCGTAGCCCAGCGGTCCTACGAGCAGTACTTC.

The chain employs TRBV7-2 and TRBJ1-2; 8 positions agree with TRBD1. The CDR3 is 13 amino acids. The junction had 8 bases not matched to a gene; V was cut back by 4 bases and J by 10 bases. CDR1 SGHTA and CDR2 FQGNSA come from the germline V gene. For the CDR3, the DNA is TGTGCCAGCAGCTCTGGACAGGGAATGGACTACACCTTC. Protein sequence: CASSSGQGMDYTF.

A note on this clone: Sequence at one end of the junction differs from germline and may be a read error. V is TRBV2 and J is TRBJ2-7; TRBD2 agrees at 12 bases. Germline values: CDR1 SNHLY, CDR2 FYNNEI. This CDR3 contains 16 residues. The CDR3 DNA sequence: TGTGCCAGCAGTGAAAATGGGGCTAGCGGGGGGGAGATTTTGGACTTC. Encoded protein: CASSENGASGGEILDF.

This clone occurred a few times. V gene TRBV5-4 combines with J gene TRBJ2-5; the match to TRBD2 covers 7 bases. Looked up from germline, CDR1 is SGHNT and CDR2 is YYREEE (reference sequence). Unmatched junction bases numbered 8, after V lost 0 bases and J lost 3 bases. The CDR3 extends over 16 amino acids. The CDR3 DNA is TGTGCCAGCAGCTTGGGAGTGACTAGCTGGAAAGAGACCCAGTACTTC. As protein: CASSLGVTSWKETQYF.

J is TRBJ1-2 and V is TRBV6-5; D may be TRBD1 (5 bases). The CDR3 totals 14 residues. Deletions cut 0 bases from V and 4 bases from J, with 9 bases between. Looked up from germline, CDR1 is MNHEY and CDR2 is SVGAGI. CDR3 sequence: CASSYSGEGYGYTF. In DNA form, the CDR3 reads TGTGCCAGCAGTTACTCAGGGGAGGGCTATGGCTACACCTTC.

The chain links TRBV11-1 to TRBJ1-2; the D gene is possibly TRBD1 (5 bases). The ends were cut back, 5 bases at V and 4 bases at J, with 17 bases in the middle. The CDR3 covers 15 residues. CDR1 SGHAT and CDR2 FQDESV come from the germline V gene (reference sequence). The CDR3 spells CASSPRRGTVYGYTF. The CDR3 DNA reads TGTGCCAGCAGCCCTCGTCGGGGGACGGTCTATGGCTACACCTTC.

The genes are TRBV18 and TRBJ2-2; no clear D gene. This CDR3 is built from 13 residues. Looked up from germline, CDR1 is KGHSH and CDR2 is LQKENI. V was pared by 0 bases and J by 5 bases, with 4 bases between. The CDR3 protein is CASSPPATGELFF. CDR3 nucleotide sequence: TGTGCCAGCTCACCACCGGCTACCGGGGAGCTGTTTTTT.

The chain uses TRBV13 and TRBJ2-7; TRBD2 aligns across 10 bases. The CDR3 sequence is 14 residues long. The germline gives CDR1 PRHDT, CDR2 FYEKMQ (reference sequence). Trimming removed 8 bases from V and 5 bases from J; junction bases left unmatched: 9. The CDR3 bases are TGTGCCAGCGGGGGACTAGCGAGTAATAACGAGCAGTACTTC. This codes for CASGGLASNNEQYF.

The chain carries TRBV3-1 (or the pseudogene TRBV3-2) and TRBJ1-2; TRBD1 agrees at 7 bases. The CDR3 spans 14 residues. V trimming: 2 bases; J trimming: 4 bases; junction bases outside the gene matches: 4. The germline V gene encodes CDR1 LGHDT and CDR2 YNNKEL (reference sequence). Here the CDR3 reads CASSQTDRVYGYTF. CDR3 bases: TGTGCCAGCAGCCAAACAGACAGGGTCTATGGCTACACCTTC.

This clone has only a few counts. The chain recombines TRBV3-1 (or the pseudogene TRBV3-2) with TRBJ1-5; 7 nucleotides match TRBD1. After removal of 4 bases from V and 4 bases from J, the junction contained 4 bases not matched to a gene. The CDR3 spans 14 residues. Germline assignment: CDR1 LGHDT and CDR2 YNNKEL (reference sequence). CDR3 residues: CASSLGTANQPQHF. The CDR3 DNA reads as TGTGCCAGCAGCCTCGGGACAGCAAATCAGCCCCAGCATTTT.